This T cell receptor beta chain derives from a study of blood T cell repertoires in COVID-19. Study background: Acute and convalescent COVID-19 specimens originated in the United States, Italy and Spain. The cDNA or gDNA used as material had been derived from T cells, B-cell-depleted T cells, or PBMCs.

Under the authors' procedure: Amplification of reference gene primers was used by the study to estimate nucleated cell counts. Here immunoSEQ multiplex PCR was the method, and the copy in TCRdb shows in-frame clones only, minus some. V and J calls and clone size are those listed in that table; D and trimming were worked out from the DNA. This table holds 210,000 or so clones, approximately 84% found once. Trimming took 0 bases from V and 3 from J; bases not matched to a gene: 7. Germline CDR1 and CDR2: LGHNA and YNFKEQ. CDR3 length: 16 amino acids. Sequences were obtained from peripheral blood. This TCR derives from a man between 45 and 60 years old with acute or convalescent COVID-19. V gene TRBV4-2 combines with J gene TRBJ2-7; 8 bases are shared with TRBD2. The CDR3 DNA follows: TGTGCCAGCAGCCAAGATCTCCGCGGGGGGCTCTACGAGCAGTACTTC. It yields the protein CASSQDLRGGLYEQYF.